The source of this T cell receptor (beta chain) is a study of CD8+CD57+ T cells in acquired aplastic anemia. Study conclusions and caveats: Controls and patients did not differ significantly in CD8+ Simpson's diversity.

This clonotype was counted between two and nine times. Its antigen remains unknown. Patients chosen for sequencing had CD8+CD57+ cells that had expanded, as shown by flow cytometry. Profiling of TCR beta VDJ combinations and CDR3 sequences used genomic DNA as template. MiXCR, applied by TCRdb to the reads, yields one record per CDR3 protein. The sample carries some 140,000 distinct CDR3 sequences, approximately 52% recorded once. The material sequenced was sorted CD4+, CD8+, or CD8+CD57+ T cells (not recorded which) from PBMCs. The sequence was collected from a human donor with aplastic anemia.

The CDR3 here is CASSLDLQSTNEKLFF. The CDR3 DNA follows: TGTGCCAGCAGCTTAGATCTACAGTCAACTAATGAAAAACTGTTTTTT. V is TRBV11-2 and J is TRBJ1-4; no definite D call. The V and J ends lost 0 bases and 0 bases respectively, with 8 bases between them. Germline CDR1 SGHAT, CDR2 FQNNGV. The CDR3 covers 16 residues.